The source of this T cell receptor (beta chain) is a study of T cell responses to AZD1222 COVID-19 vaccine. Overall study: Researchers grouped second doses given at about 4 or about 12 weeks into one pool.

Data came from immunoSEQ multiplex PCR; TCRdb stores just in-frame clones and leaves some out. The sample lists 150,000 to 200,000 clones, 85% to 95% occurring once. The clonotype was recovered from an adult in good health. The specimen comprised peripheral blood, sampled on day 0 of AZD1222 vaccination.

CDR3 sequence: CASSPPSVGGYTF. Written as DNA, the CDR3 is TGTGCCAGCTCACCACCTTCAGTCGGTGGCTACACCTTC. V usage is TRBV18 and J usage is TRBJ1-2; no clear D. The V gene lost 0 bases and the J gene lost 7 bases, with 9 bases spanning the gap. Germline V gene lookup returns CDR1 KGHSH and CDR2 LQKENI. The CDR3 spans 13 residues.